This TCR beta chain was identified during a study of monozygotic twins with inflammatory bowel disease. The CDR3 has 11 residues. TCRdb re-called the 5' RACE reads; every CDR3 protein appears as one record, without DNA. Recorded here are some 200,000 distinct CDR3 sequences; the top ten clones represent roughly 7.7%. The sequenced material came from blood. The J gene is TRBJ2-1, the V gene TRBV12-3 or TRBV12-4. This clonotype was sampled from a human donor with ulcerative colitis or Crohn's disease, or a healthy co-twin of an affected twin (not recorded which). The CDR3 sequence: CASSFQGEQFF.